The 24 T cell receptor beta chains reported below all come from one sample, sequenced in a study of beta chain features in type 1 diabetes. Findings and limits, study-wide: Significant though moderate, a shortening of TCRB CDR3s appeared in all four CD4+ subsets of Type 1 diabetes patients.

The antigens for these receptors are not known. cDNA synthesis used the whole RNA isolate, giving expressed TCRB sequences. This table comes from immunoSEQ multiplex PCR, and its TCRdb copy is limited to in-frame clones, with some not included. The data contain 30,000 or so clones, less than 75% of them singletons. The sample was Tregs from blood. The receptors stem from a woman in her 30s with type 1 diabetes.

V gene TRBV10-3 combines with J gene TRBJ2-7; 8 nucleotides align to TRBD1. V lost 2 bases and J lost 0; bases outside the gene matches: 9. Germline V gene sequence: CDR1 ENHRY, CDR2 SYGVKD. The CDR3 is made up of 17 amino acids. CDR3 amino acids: CAISEGSRDRLSYEQYF. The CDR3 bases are TGTGCCATCAGTGAGGGATCTCGGGACAGGCTCTCCTACGAGCAGTACTTC.

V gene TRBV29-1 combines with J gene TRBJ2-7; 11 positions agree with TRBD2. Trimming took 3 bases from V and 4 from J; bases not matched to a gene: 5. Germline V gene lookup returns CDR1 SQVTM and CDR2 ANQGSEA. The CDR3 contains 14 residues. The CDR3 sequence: CSVEDTSGGYEQYF. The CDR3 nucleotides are TGCAGCGTTGAGGATACTAGCGGGGGTTACGAGCAGTACTTC.

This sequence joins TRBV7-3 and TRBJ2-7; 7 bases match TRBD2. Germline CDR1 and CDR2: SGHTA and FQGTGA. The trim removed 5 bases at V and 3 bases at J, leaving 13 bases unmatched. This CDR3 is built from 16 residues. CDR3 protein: CASSISLPGTIYEQYF. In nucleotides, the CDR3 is TGTGCCAGCAGCATATCCCTACCCGGGACTATCTACGAGCAGTACTTC.

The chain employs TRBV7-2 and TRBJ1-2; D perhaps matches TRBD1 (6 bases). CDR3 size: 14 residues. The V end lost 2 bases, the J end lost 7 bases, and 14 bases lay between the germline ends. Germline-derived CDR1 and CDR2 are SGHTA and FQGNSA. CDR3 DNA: TGTGCCAGCAGCTTAAGGGGGAGGGGAAGTGGCTACACCTTC. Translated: CASSLRGRGSGYTF.

Here the CDR3 DNA reads TGCGCCAGCAGCTTGGCTAGGGGCAGGGCCAATGAGCAGTTCTTC. Residues: CASSLARGRANEQFF. V usage is TRBV5-1 and J usage is TRBJ2-1; possible D gene TRBD1, 5 bases. The CDR3 is 15 residues long. Germline V gives CDR1 SGHRS, CDR2 YFSETQ. V lost 0 bases to trimming and J lost 6 bases, with 13 bases between them.

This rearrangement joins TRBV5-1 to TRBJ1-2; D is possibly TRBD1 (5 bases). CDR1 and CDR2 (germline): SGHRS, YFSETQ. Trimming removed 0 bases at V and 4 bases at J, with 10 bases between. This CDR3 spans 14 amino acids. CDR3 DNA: TGCGCCAGCAGCTTGGCCAGGGTTGGCTATGGCTACACCTTC. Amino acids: CASSLARVGYGYTF.

The DNA of the CDR3 is TGTGCCAGCAGACCGACTAGCGGGGGTCTTTACGAGCAGTACTTC. Translation: CASRPTSGGLYEQYF. The chain combines TRBV7-2 with TRBJ2-5; 12 positions match TRBD2. The DNA matches TRBJ2-7 better at its end, which makes the J call doubtful. The CDR3 is made up of 15 amino acids. Germline V gene data show CDR1 as SGHTA and CDR2 as FQGNSA.

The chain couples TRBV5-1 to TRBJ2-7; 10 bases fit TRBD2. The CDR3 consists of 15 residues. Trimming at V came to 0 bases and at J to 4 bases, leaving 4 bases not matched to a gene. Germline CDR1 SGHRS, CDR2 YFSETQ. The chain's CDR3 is CASSLEPSGSYEQYF. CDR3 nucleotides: TGCGCCAGCAGCTTGGAGCCTAGCGGGAGTTACGAGCAGTACTTC.

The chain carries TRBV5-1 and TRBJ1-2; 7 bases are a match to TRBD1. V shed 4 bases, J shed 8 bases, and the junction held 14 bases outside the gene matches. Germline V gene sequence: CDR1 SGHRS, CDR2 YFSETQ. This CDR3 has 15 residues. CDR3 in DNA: TGCGCCAGCAGCGAACCGGGACAGAGTTTTCGCGGCTACACCTTC. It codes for CASSEPGQSFRGYTF.

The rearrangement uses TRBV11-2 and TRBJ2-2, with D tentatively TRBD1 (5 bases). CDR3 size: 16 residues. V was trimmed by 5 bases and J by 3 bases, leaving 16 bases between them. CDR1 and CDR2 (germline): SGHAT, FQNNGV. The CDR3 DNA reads TGTGCCAGCAGCCGAACCCAGGGTACGGACACCGGGGAGCTGTTTTTT. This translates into CASSRTQGTDTGELFF.

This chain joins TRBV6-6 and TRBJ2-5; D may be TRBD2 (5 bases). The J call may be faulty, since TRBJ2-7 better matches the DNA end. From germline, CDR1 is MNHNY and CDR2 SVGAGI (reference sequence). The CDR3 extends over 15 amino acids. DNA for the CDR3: TGTGCCAGCAGTTATGTTGGGCTAGCAACTCTCGAGCAGTACTTC. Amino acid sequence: CASSYVGLATLEQYF.

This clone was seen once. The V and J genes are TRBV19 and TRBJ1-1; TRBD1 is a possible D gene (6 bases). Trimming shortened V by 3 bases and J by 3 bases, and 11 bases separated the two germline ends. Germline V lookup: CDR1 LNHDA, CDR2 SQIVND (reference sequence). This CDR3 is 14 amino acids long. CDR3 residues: CASSIWQGHTEAFF. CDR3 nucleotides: TGTGCCAGTAGTATCTGGCAGGGGCACACTGAAGCTTTCTTT.

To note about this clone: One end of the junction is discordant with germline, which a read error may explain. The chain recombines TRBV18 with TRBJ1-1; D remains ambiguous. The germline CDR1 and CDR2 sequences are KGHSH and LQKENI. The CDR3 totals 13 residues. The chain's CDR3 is CASSQDQTGKGVF. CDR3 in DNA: TGTGCCAGCTCACAGGACCAGACGGGGAAGGGAGTCTTT.

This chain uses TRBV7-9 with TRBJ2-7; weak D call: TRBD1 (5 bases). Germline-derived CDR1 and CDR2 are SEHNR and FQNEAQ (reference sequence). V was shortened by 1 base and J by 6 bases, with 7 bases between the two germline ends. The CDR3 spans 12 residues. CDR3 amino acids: CASSLEGIEQYF. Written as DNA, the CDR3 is TGTGCCAGCAGCTTAGAGGGGATCGAGCAGTACTTC.

As DNA, the CDR3 is TGCAGCGTTGTGGCTCTCCGGGAGGCTTCATACAATGAGCAGTTCTTC. Translation: CSVVALREASYNEQFF. V and J are TRBV29-1 and TRBJ2-1, with 7 bases identical to TRBD2. V dropped 4 bases and J dropped 4; count of bases not matched to a gene: 13. CDR1 is SQVTM, CDR2 ANQGSEA, per germline. The CDR3 totals 16 residues.

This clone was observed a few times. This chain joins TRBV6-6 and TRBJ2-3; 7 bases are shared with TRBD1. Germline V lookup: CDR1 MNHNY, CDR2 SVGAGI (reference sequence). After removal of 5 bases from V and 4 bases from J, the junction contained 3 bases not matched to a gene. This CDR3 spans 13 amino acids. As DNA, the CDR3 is TGTGCCAGCAGTAGACAGGGCTCAGATACGCAGTATTTT. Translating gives CASSRQGSDTQYF.

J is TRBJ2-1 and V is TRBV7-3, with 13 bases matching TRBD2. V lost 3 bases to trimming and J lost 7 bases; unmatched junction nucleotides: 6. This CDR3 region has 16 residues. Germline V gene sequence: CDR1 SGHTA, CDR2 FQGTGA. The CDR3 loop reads CASSFRPGLAGNEQFF. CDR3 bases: TGTGCCAGCAGCTTCCGTCCGGGACTAGCGGGGAATGAGCAGTTCTTC.

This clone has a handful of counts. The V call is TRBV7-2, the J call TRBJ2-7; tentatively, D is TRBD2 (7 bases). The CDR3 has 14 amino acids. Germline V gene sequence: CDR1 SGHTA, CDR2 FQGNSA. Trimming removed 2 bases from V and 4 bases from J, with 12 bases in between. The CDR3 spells CASSLYGGQYEQYF. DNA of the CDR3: TGTGCCAGCAGCTTATACGGGGGGCAATACGAGCAGTACTTC.

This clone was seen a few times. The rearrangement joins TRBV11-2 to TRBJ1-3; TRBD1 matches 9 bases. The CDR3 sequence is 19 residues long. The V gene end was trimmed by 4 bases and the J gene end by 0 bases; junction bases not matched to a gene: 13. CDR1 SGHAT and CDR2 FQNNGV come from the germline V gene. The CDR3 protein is CASSSSGTGRGYSGNTIYF. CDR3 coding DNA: TGTGCCAGCAGCTCCTCCGGGACAGGGAGAGGGTACTCTGGAAACACCATATATTTT.

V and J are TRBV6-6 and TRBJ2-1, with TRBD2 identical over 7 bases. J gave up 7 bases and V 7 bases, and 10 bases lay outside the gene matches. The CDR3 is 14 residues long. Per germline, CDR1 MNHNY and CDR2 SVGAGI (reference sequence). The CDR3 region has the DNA TGTGCCAGCAAACCGACTAGCCCTACTAATGAGCAGTTCTTC. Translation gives CASKPTSPTNEQFF.

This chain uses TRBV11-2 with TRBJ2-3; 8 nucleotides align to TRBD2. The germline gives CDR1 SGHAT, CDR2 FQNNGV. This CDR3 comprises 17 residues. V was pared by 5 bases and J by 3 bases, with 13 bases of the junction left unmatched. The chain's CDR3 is CASSPKWQRELTDTQYF. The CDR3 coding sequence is TGTGCCAGCAGCCCAAAATGGCAGCGGGAGCTGACAGATACGCAGTATTTT.

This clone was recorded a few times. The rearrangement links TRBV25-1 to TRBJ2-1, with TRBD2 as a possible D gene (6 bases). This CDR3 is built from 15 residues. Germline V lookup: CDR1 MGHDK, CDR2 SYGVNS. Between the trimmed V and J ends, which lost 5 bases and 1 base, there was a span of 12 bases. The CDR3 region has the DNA TGTGCCAGCAGTTCCGGACTACCTTCCTACAATGAGCAGTTCTTC. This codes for CASSSGLPSYNEQFF. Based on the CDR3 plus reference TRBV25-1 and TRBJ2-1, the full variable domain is EADIYQTPRYLVIGTGKKITLECSQTMGHDKMYWYQQDPGMELHLIHYSYGVNSTEKGDLSSESTVSRIRTEHFPLTLESARPSHTSQYLCASSSGLPSYNEQFFGPGTRLTVL.

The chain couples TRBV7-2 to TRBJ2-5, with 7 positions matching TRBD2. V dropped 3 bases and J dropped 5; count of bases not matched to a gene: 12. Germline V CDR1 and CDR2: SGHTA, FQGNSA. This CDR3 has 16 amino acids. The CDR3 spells CASSFRVGGGGETQYF. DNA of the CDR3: TGTGCCAGCAGCTTCCGAGTGGGGGGGGGAGGTGAGACCCAGTACTTC.

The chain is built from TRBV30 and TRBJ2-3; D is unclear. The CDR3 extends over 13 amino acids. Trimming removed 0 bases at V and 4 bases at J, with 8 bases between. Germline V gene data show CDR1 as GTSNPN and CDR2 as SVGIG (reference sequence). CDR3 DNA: TGTGCCTGGAGTGTAAAATCCGCAGATACGCAGTATTTT. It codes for CAWSVKSADTQYF.